A selection of T cell receptor beta chains follows, all from one sample in a study of blood T cell repertoires in COVID-19. Libraries were prepared by immunoSEQ multiplex PCR; TCRdb keeps only in-frame clonotypes and omits some of them. The repertoire includes about 50,000 clones, more than 80% of them detected once, and about 6% sits in the top ten. Sequences were obtained from peripheral blood. These receptor sequences come from a man aged 60 to 69 with acute or convalescent COVID-19. Each CDR3 is given with its conserved first and last residue. D genes are given only for firm matches. Clone size is given for some rows only: seen once, a few or many times, or a class if the clone is expanded.

size,V,D,J,CDR3,DNA
.,TRBV20-1,.,TRBJ2-5,CSAIDRRHFQETQYF,TGCAGTGCTATTGATCGGCGGCACTTTCAAGAGACCCAGTACTTC
.,TRBV5-1,.,TRBJ2-5,CASSLRQGGETQYF,TGCGCCAGCAGCTTGAGGCAGGGTGGAGAGACCCAGTACTTC
.,TRBV7-9,.,TRBJ1-3,CASSMRKGAGNTIYF,TGTGCCAGCAGCATGCGAAAAGGGGCTGGAAACACCATATATTTT
.,TRBV5-1,TRBD1,TRBJ1-2,CASSLIFGTVIGYTF,TGCGCCAGCAGTCTTATTTTCGGGACAGTGATTGGCTACACCTTC
.,TRBV11-2,TRBD2,TRBJ2-4,CASSVRGFAAGGAKNIQYF,TGTGCCAGCAGCGTAAGGGGATTCGCTGCGGGGGGGGCCAAAAACATTCAGTACTTC
.,TRBV14,.,TRBJ2-5,CASSQVSGVKETQYF,TGTGCCAGCAGCCAAGTTTCCGGGGTAAAAGAGACCCAGTACTTC
.,TRBV28,TRBD1,TRBJ2-5,CASSSYRGRLSQYF,TGTGCCAGCAGTTCTTACAGGGGGAGGTTGTCCCAGTACTTC
.,TRBV28,TRBD2,TRBJ2-1,CASSPPLAGGPLGNEQFF,TGTGCCAGCAGCCCACCTCTAGCGGGAGGGCCTTTGGGTAATGAGCAGTTCTTC
.,TRBV5-8,.,TRBJ2-1,CASSGGAYSHEQFF,TGTGCCAGCAGCGGGGGGGCCTATTCCCATGAGCAGTTCTTC
.,TRBV5-5,TRBD1,TRBJ1-6,CASSSTGGTNSPLHF,TGTGCCAGCAGCTCGACAGGGGGCACAAATTCACCCCTCCACTTT
.,TRBV10-3,.,TRBJ1-2,CAIWEGFPYYGYTF,TGTGCCATCTGGGAGGGATTCCCGTACTATGGCTACACCTTC
.,TRBV2,TRBD1,TRBJ1-2,CASSGTGEHYGYTF,TGTGCCAGCAGTGGAACAGGGGAACACTATGGCTACACCTTC
.,TRBV2,TRBD2,TRBJ2-2,CASSDKSSGSPSGELFF,TGTGCCAGCAGCGACAAGTCTAGCGGGAGTCCGTCCGGGGAGCTGTTTTTT
once,TRBV20-1,TRBD1,TRBJ1-2,CSVAGGYGYTF,TGCAGTGTCGCAGGGGGCTATGGCTACACCTTC
.,TRBV7-9,.,TRBJ1-5,CASSLEPLQPQHF,TGTGCCAGCAGCTTAGAGCCCCTACAGCCCCAGCATTTT
.,TRBV27,TRBD2,TRBJ2-1,CASSSEIAGAPGNEQFF,TGTGCCAGCAGTTCCGAGATAGCGGGAGCCCCGGGCAATGAGCAGTTCTTC
.,TRBV3-1/TRBV3-2,.,TRBJ2-7,CASSRTYYEQYF,TGTGCCAGCAGCCGGACTTACTACGAGCAGTACTTC
.,TRBV29-1,.,TRBJ2-1,CSVEVQGFSYNEQFF,TGCAGCGTTGAAGTGCAGGGCTTTTCCTACAATGAGCAGTTCTTC
.,TRBV5-6,.,TRBJ1-5,CASSLGGFNQPQHF,TGTGCCAGCAGCTTGGGGGGCTTCAATCAGCCCCAGCATTTT
once,TRBV19,.,TRBJ2-4,CASSIDPVGVTKNIQYF,TGTGCCAGTAGTATAGATCCGGTGGGAGTAACCAAAAACATTCAGTACTTC
.,TRBV7-9,.,TRBJ2-3,CASSLVADPTDTQYF,TGTGCCAGCAGCTTAGTGGCAGATCCCACAGATACGCAGTATTTT
.,TRBV24-1,.,TRBJ2-1,CATSQGLPDGEQFF,TGTGCCACCAGCCAGGGACTGCCGGATGGGGAGCAGTTCTTC